This T cell receptor beta chain was sequenced in a study of OX40 agonist ivuxolimab in advanced cancers. Study in general: Across the patients, intravenous ivuxolimab was delivered every 2 weeks at 0.01 to 10 mg/kg.

Produced via immunoSEQ multiplex PCR; TCRdb's table is partial and in-frame only. The sample lists 55,000 to 75,000 clones; roughly 80% were seen once. CDR1 SGHAT and CDR2 FQNNGV come from the germline V gene. This CDR3 region has 14 residues. The trim removed 5 bases at V and 2 bases at J, leaving 1 base unmatched. On this clone: This sample includes further DNA sequences coding for the same CDR3.

The sample was CD4+ or CD8+ T cells sorted from blood, taken in a trial of the OX40 agonist ivuxolimab. The chain carries TRBV11-2 and TRBJ2-1; 9 bases line up with TRBD2. This clonotype originated in an adult with an advanced solid tumor such as melanoma, head and neck, liver or kidney cancer. The CDR3 sequence: CASSLAGTYNEQFF. CDR3 DNA sequence: TGTGCCAGCAGCCTAGCGGGAACCTACAATGAGCAGTTCTTC.